This T cell receptor beta chain was recovered during a study of CD8+ T cells in alopecia areata. Study-wide results and limits: Higher clonality was seen in lesional scalp than in normal scalp, especially in alopecia totalis/universalis.

Treatment meaning: oral pan-JAK inhibitor, 5-10 mg twice daily. The investigators collected lesional scalp punch biopsies and peripheral blood from alopecia areata patients. For this clone: Its antigen is unknown.

The germline V gene encodes CDR1 SNHLY and CDR2 FYNNEI. V gave up 2 bases and J gave up 6 bases, with 8 bases separating them. This CDR3 contains 13 residues. Sequencing relied on a cDNA template that was reverse transcribed from extracted RNA. Clones were sequenced by immunoSEQ multiplex PCR, and TCRdb holds only the in-frame ones, with some missing. The sample includes over 100,000 clones, about 50% seen only once; the top ten take around 0.46%. The chain joins TRBV2 to TRBJ1-5; D remains unclear. The sequence was collected from a human donor with alopecia areata. The specimen was CD4+ T cells sorted from blood, collected at week 4, from a patient treated with tofacitinib. CDR3 nucleotide sequence: TGTGCCAGCAGTGAAACGGGCGCTCAGCCCCAGCATTTT. Translating gives CASSETGAQPQHF.